This T cell receptor (beta chain) was sequenced during a study of blood T cell repertoires in COVID-19. Study information: T cells, B-cell-depleted T cells, or PBMCs provided the cDNA or gDNA that served as material.

Points on this clone: At one end, the junction sequence differs from germline, possibly due to a read error.

TCRdb's table, derived via immunoSEQ multiplex PCR, lists solely in-frame clones and lacks some. The sample yields just under 95,000 clones, roughly 80% seen once. The source of this sequence is a human donor in a cohort sampled during active COVID-19. The sequenced material came from peripheral blood.

DNA of the CDR3: TGTGCCAGCAGTTTAGTTAGTGACTCTTACTCTAATTTT. Translating gives CASSLVSDSYSNF. V gene TRBV12-3 or TRBV12-4 combines with J gene TRBJ1-3; no clear D gene. The CDR3 sequence is 13 residues long.